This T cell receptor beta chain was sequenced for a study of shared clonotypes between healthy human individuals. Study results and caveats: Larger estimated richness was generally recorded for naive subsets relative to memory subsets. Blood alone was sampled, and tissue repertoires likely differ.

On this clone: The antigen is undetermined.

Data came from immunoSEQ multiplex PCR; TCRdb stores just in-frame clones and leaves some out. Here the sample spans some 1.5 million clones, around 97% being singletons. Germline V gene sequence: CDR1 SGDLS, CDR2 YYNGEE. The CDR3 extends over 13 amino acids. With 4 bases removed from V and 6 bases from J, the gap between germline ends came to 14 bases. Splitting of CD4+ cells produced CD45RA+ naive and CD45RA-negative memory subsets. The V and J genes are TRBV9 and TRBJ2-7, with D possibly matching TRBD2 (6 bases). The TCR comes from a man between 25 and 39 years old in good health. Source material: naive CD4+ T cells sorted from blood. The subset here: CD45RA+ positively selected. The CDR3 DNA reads TGTGCCAGCAGCTACGGCGGGACCGGCGAGCAGTACTTC. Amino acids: CASSYGGTGEQYF.